This TCR beta chain was profiled in a study of blood T cell repertoires in COVID-19. Study in general: PBMCs, B-cell-depleted T cells, or T cells provided the cDNA or gDNA that made up the material.

Trimming removed 3 bases at V and 14 bases at J, with 17 bases between. The CDR3 extends over 12 amino acids. CDR1 SGDLS and CDR2 YYNGEE come from the germline V gene. Clones were read by immunoSEQ multiplex PCR, and TCRdb kept only the in-frame ones, dropping some. The repertoire holds roughly 200,000 clones, with 70% to 90% as singletons. The sequenced sample was PBMCs or T cells enriched from blood (not recorded which). This clonotype was sampled from a middle-aged man who had recovered from COVID-19. The genes are TRBV9 and TRBJ1-1, with TRBD1 as a possible D gene (6 bases). The CDR3 reads CASSGDRRVVFF. The DNA of the CDR3 is TGTGCCAGCAGCGGTGACAGGCGGGTGGTCTTCTTT.